These 30 T cell receptor beta chains came from one sample sequenced in a study of identical twins. TCRdb itself ran the 5' RACE reads through MiXCR, one entry per CDR3 protein. The sample has fewer than 500,000 distinct CDR3 sequences; roughly a quarter are singletons. These data were also filed under a second study, of T cells expressing NK-cell markers.

The sequencing input was CD4+ T cells sorted from blood. The origin of the receptors is a woman aged 18-35 years in good health.

The CDR3 loop is CASGPPPNTGELFF. DNA of the CDR3: TGTGCTAGTGGTCCCCCCCCGAACACCGGGGAGCTGTTTTTT. This rearrangement joins TRBV12-5 to TRBJ2-2; D is uncertain. V lost 5 bases, J lost 0 bases, and 7 bases lay in between. Germline assignment: CDR1 LGHNT and CDR2 FRNRAP. CDR3 length equals 14 residues.

The chain carries TRBV5-6 and TRBJ2-1; the D is unclear. Trimming removed 4 bases from V and 5 bases from J, with 16 bases in between. CDR3 size: 15 residues. Germline V CDR1 and CDR2: SGHDT, YYEEEE. The chain's CDR3 is CASSRLGPGHNEQFF. The DNA of the CDR3 is TGTGCCAGCAGCCGCCTGGGCCCAGGCCACAATGAGCAGTTCTTC.

This clonotype turned up a few times. The chain employs TRBV30 and TRBJ1-2; no firm D call. V lost 1 base and J 8 bases, leaving 20 bases between the germline ends. Germline-derived CDR1 and CDR2 are GTSNPN and SVGIG (reference sequence). This CDR3 comprises 15 residues. CDR3 DNA sequence: TGTGCCTGGAGTGATTACAGTATCGCTTCTATCGGCTACACCTTC. The encoded protein is CAWSDYSIASIGYTF.

This clonotype was seen a handful of times. The chain uses TRBV10-3 and TRBJ2-7; D is unresolved. Germline assignment: CDR1 ENHRY and CDR2 SYGVKD. This CDR3 has 13 residues. Trimming shortened V by 5 bases and J by 5 bases, and 13 bases separated the two germline ends. The CDR3, as DNA: TGTGCCATCAGTAGCTCTGGTTCGGACGAGCAGTACTTC. The encoded protein is CAISSSGSDEQYF.

The V and J genes are TRBV15 and TRBJ2-3; 7 bases align to TRBD2. After removal of 4 bases from V and 4 bases from J, the junction contained 8 bases not matched to a gene. This CDR3 has 15 amino acids. CDR1 and CDR2 (germline): LNHNV, YYDKDF (reference sequence). The CDR3 is CATSISGTGADTQYF. CDR3 bases: TGTGCCACCAGCATCAGCGGGACCGGCGCAGATACGCAGTATTTT.

This clonotype was seen more than once but under ten times. The rearrangement uses TRBV20-1 and TRBJ2-3; possibly TRBD1 or TRBD2 for D (5 bases each). This CDR3 has 13 amino acids. Germline CDR1 DFQATT, CDR2 SNEGSKA (reference sequence). V lost 6 bases to trimming and J lost 6 bases, with 16 bases between them. The CDR3 DNA sequence: TGCAGTGCCCACGACTACAGGAAGGATACGCAGTATTTT. This codes for CSAHDYRKDTQYF.

The rearrangement uses TRBV7-3 and TRBJ2-7, with D perhaps TRBD1 (5 bases). The CDR3 sequence is 14 residues long. Germline V gives CDR1 SGHTA, CDR2 FQGTGA. Trimming removed 5 bases at V and 5 bases at J, with 16 bases between. DNA of the CDR3: TGTGCCAGCAGCACAACGAGTGTGGGGCACGAGCAGTACTTC. Translating gives CASSTTSVGHEQYF.

The J gene is TRBJ2-1, the V gene TRBV6-5; a possible D gene is TRBD1 (7 bases). In germline, CDR1 is MNHEY, CDR2 SVGAGI. Deletions cut 2 bases from V and 9 bases from J, with 14 bases between. This CDR3 is built from 14 residues. CDR3 residues: CASSYGGAGGEQFF. CDR3 DNA: TGTGCCAGCAGTTACGGAGGGGCAGGGGGTGAGCAGTTCTTC.

This clonotype has only a few counts. The V call is TRBV12-3 or TRBV12-4, the J call TRBJ1-2, with a weak D call TRBD1 (5 bases). The CDR3 is 14 residues long. The V gene lost 6 bases and the J gene lost 4 bases, with 15 bases spanning the gap. CDR3 residues: CASRDSGRSYGYTF. For the CDR3, the DNA is TGTGCCAGCAGAGACTCGGGACGGAGCTATGGCTACACCTTC.

The J gene is TRBJ2-1, the V gene TRBV6-1; 7 bases line up with TRBD2. The CDR3 has 16 amino acids. The ends lost 5 bases at V and 2 bases at J; junction bases unmatched: 9. Germline-derived CDR1 and CDR2 are MNHNS and SASEGT. The CDR3: CASSREGPQTYNEQFF. DNA of the CDR3: TGTGCCAGCAGTAGGGAGGGGCCCCAAACCTACAATGAGCAGTTCTTC.

With regard to this clonotype: One end of the junction varies from germline; a read error may be responsible. The V and J genes are TRBV20-1 and TRBJ2-1; 7 bases agree with TRBD2. This CDR3 contains 14 residues. Germline V gene lookup returns CDR1 DFQATT and CDR2 SNEGSKA (reference sequence). Here the CDR3 reads CSALNSGSHNQQFF. DNA for the CDR3: TGCAGTGCTTTGAATAGCGGGTCCCACAATCAGCAGTTCTTC.

This clonotype appeared a few times. The CDR3 sequence: CASSFRGGNSYEQYF. The CDR3 DNA reads TGTGCCAGCAGCTTTCGGGGCGGGAACTCCTACGAGCAGTACTTC. This chain connects TRBV7-2 to TRBJ2-7; D is possibly TRBD2 (6 bases). Per germline, CDR1 SGHTA and CDR2 FQGNSA. CDR3 length: 15 amino acids. V dropped 3 bases and J dropped 0 bases, with 12 bases sitting between them.

This clonotype was counted between two and nine times. This chain connects TRBV27 to TRBJ2-7; D is possibly TRBD1 (7 bases). Trimming pared 6 bases from V and 4 bases from J, leaving 16 bases between. Germline V gives CDR1 MNHEY, CDR2 SMNVEV (reference sequence). CDR3 length: 14 residues. CDR3 sequence (DNA): TGTGCCAGCAGCCGGGGGACAGCAGATTACGAGCAGTACTTC. Translating it yields CASSRGTADYEQYF.

The chain has TRBV20-1 and TRBJ1-1; 7 nucleotides line up with TRBD1. The CDR3 length is 14 residues. V shed 0 bases and J 6 bases; nucleotides not matched to a gene: 7. Germline V gene lookup returns CDR1 DFQATT and CDR2 SNEGSKA (reference sequence). The CDR3 loop is CSAREGGGTAEAFF. In nucleotides, the CDR3 is TGCAGTGCTAGAGAAGGAGGGGGCACCGCTGAAGCTTTCTTT.

The table lists this clonotype with a few counts. The V and J genes are TRBV7-8 and TRBJ1-1, with 10 nucleotides matching TRBD1. In germline, CDR1 is SGHVS, CDR2 FQNEAQ. This CDR3 has 15 amino acids. J lost 10 bases, V lost 4 bases, and 12 bases had no gene match. The CDR3 bases are TGTGCCAGCAGCTCCTTAACCGGGACAGGGGAAGGAGCTTTCTTT. Its protein product is CASSSLTGTGEGAFF.

The chain links TRBV30 to TRBJ2-1, with D tentatively TRBD2 (5 bases). Per germline, CDR1 GTSNPN and CDR2 SVGIG (reference sequence). Trimming removed 3 bases from V and 7 bases from J, with 13 bases in between. The CDR3 covers 13 residues. Here the CDR3 DNA reads TGTGCCTGGAGGACTTGGAGGAAAAATGAGCAGTTCTTC. It translates to CAWRTWRKNEQFF.

This clonotype has only a few counts. The V and J genes are TRBV12-3 or TRBV12-4 and TRBJ2-3, with D maybe TRBD1 (6 bases). There are 14 residues in the CDR3. Deletions cut 4 bases from V and 6 bases from J, with 14 bases between. The CDR3 protein is CASSSGDPPDTQYF. CDR3 sequence (DNA): TGTGCCAGCAGTTCAGGGGATCCGCCGGATACGCAGTATTTT.

This clonotype was counted only a few times. The V gene is TRBV5-1, the J gene TRBJ2-3; 15 positions agree with TRBD2. CDR1 and CDR2 (germline): SGHRS, YFSETQ. The CDR3 runs 18 residues. With V trimmed by 5 bases and J by 2 bases, 9 bases remained unmatched. Written as DNA, the CDR3 is TGCGCCAGCAGACGGGGGAGGACTAGCGGGGGGGTCACAGATACGCAGTATTTT. This sequence encodes CASRRGRTSGGVTDTQYF. The complete variable domain, with remaining parts taken from reference TRBV5-1 and TRBJ2-3, reads KAGVTQTPRYLIKTRGQQVTLSCSPISGHRSVSWYQQTPGQGLQFLFEYFSETQRNKGNFPGRFSGRQFSNSRSEMNVSTLELGDSALYLCASRRGRTSGGVTDTQYFGPGTRLTVL.

This clonotype was counted a few times. The V gene is TRBV10-1, the J gene TRBJ2-1, with D uncertain. The length of the CDR3 is 13 residues. Trimming cost V 4 bases and J 6 bases, with 10 bases left between them. From germline, CDR1 is WNHNN and CDR2 SYGVQD (reference sequence). The CDR3 bases are TGCGCCAGCAGTGGAGTGGGAACCAATGAGCAGTTCTTC. The encoded protein is CASSGVGTNEQFF.

This chain links TRBV6-1 with TRBJ2-7, with a weak D call TRBD2 (6 bases). The V gene lost 7 bases and the J gene lost 2 bases, with 18 bases spanning the gap. This CDR3 has 15 amino acids. The germline V gene encodes CDR1 MNHNS and CDR2 SASEGT. The CDR3 sequence is CASTAGWGATYEQYF. CDR3 nucleotides: TGTGCCAGCACCGCGGGGTGGGGTGCAACCTACGAGCAGTACTTC.

The genes are TRBV6-4 and TRBJ2-1; 9 bases line up with TRBD1. Per the germline V gene, CDR1 is MRHNA and CDR2 is SNTAGT. V lost 6 bases and J lost 16; bases outside the gene matches: 16. CDR3 length: 14 amino acids. As DNA, the CDR3 is TGTGCCAGCAGCCCGGACAGGGGATCGGCAATGAGTTTCTTC. Translated: CASSPDRGSAMSFF.

The chain carries TRBV20-1 and TRBJ2-1; 12 bases align to TRBD2. V shed 0 bases and J 7 bases; nucleotides not matched to a gene: 1. The CDR3 runs 14 residues. In germline, CDR1 is DFQATT, CDR2 SNEGSKA (reference sequence). The CDR3 loop reads CSARDLAGGNEQFF. DNA of the CDR3: TGCAGTGCTAGAGATCTAGCGGGAGGGAATGAGCAGTTCTTC.

In this sample, this clonotype turned up a few times. This chain joins TRBV7-2 and TRBJ2-7; TRBD2 is a possible D gene (6 bases). V was shortened by 4 bases and J by 10 bases, with 29 bases between the two germline ends. Per germline, CDR1 SGHTA and CDR2 FQGNSA. CDR3 size: 17 residues. CDR3 nucleotide sequence: TGTGCCAGCAGCTACCTACGGGGAGGTCTCCCGCCCTATGAACAGTACTTC. Its protein product is CASSYLRGGLPPYEQYF.

This clonotype was detected a few times. V gene TRBV3-1 combines with J gene TRBJ2-3; unclear D gene. The CDR3 sequence is 13 residues long. V was trimmed by 2 bases and J by 4 bases, leaving 7 bases between them. Germline CDR1 reads LGHDT; CDR2 reads YNNKEL (reference sequence). The DNA of the CDR3 is TGTGCCAGCAGCCAACTAACACCAGATACGCAGTATTTT. Its protein is CASSQLTPDTQYF.

There are a few counts of this clonotype. The J gene is TRBJ2-2, the V gene TRBV5-1; D might be TRBD1 (6 bases). Germline CDR1 reads SGHRS; CDR2 reads YFSETQ. The V end lost 6 bases, the J end lost 7 bases, and 19 bases lay between the germline ends. The CDR3 totals 15 residues. CDR3 coding DNA: TGCGCCAGCACCGAGACAGGCAGGGTAATCGGGGAGCTGTTTTTT. This translates into CASTETGRVIGELFF.

The V gene is TRBV7-2, the J gene TRBJ2-1; 11 positions agree with TRBD2. Trimming at V came to 5 bases and at J to 8 bases, leaving 8 bases not matched to a gene. The CDR3 has 15 amino acids. Germline values: CDR1 SGHTA, CDR2 FQGNSA. In DNA, the CDR3 is TGTGCCAGCAGCCTGATAGCGGGAGGGCCGTATGAGCAGTTCTTC. This sequence encodes CASSLIAGGPYEQFF.

J is TRBJ2-6 and V is TRBV5-1, with D perhaps matching TRBD1 or TRBD2 (5 bases each). Germline values: CDR1 SGHRS, CDR2 YFSETQ. Trimming shortened V by 3 bases and J by 1 base, and 26 bases separated the two germline ends. The CDR3 totals 21 residues. DNA for the CDR3: TGCGCCAGCAGCTCTCCGGGACGAAACTACACCCTGGTTTCTGGGGCCAACGTCCTGACTTTC. Translated, it gives CASSSPGRNYTLVSGANVLTF.

V is TRBV5-5 and J is TRBJ2-4; 7 bases map to TRBD2. In germline, CDR1 is SGHKS, CDR2 YYEKEE (reference sequence). V trimming: 0 bases; J trimming: 5 bases; junction bases outside the gene matches: 5. This CDR3 contains 15 residues. The CDR3 region is CASSLGVAGQNIQYF. In DNA form, the CDR3 reads TGTGCCAGCAGCTTGGGAGTAGCGGGCCAAAACATTCAGTACTTC.

The V call is TRBV6-5, the J call TRBJ1-1, with D possibly being TRBD1 (6 bases). The CDR3 extends over 15 amino acids. Germline V gives CDR1 MNHEY, CDR2 SVGAGI. V lost 4 bases and J 5 bases, leaving 17 bases between the germline ends. This chain's CDR3 is CASSFWTEVGTEAFF. The CDR3 bases are TGTGCCAGCAGTTTCTGGACAGAAGTGGGAACTGAAGCTTTCTTT.

This rearrangement joins TRBV9 to TRBJ2-1; 7 bases map to TRBD1. The trim removed 3 bases at V and 4 bases at J, leaving 1 base unmatched. CDR3 size: 13 residues. Per the germline V gene, CDR1 is SGDLS and CDR2 is YYNGEE. The CDR3 nucleotides are TGTGCCAGCAGCGCGGGACAGTACAATGAGCAGTTCTTC. Amino acid sequence: CASSAGQYNEQFF. Combining the CDR3 with reference TRBV9 and TRBJ2-1 gives the whole variable domain DSGVTQTPKHLITATGQRVTLRCSPRSGDLSVYWYQQSLDQGLQFLIQYYNGEERAKGNILERFSAQQFPDLHSELNLSSLELGDSALYFCASSAGQYNEQFFGPGTRLTVL.